The clone carrying this T cell receptor (beta chain) appeared once. Its antigen is currently unknown. Only Caucasian adults living in Nashville, Tennessee made up the donor group. The sample belongs to a study of shared clonotypes between healthy human individuals. Notes on the study in general: Naive CD4 clonotype sharing across several donors was 4% to 5%.

J gave up 0 bases and V 2 bases, and 5 bases lay outside the gene matches. This CDR3 spans 17 amino acids. Per germline, CDR1 MGHRA and CDR2 YSYEKL. The data were produced by immunoSEQ multiplex PCR, yet TCRdb's version contains in-frame clones alone and is incomplete. The sample carries 2 million to 2.5 million clones, around 93% recorded once. The specimen was naive CD4+ T cells from PBMCs. The sample's subset: CD45RA+ positively selected. This receptor was taken from a man aged 18 to 29 in good health. Some clones in this sample may be carry-over from other donors' samples. This rearrangement joins TRBV4-1 to TRBJ2-5; 11 nucleotides agree with TRBD2. The CDR3 region is CASSQYGLAGYQETQYF. Here the CDR3 DNA reads TGCGCCAGCAGCCAATACGGACTAGCGGGCTACCAAGAGACCCAGTACTTC.